This T cell receptor (beta chain) was obtained from a study of beta chain features in type 1 diabetes. Study results and caveats: In these data, an HLA type influence on TCRB rearrangement remained unresolved. When Type 1 diabetes patients were examined, their TCRB CDR3s proved moderately but significantly shorter in all four CD4+ subsets. Researchers reported that naive, central memory and Treg TCRB repertoires appeared more similar in patients than in healthy donors.

CDR1 is MNHNS, CDR2 SASEGT, per germline. CDR3 length: 15 residues. Losses at the gene ends were 7 bases for V and 1 base for J; bases not matched to a gene: 7. Comments on this clone: Its antigen is still unknown.

Every bit of the isolated RNA underwent reverse transcription, so sequencing read expressed TCRB transcripts. Clones were read by immunoSEQ multiplex PCR, and TCRdb kept only the in-frame ones, dropping some. This sample yields roughly 100,000 clones, of which over 25% are seen a single time; 0.5% to 0.55% belongs to the top ten. Specimen: central memory CD4+ T cells from blood. The chain joins TRBV6-1 to TRBJ1-3; 7 bases are a match to TRBD1. This TCR derives from a young woman with type 1 diabetes. CDR3 loop: CASKPQGISGNTIYF. In DNA, the CDR3 is TGTGCCAGCAAGCCACAGGGGATTTCTGGAAACACCATATATTTT.